Below are 6 T cell receptor beta chains sequenced from a single sample in a study of T cell responses to AZD1222 COVID-19 vaccine. TCRdb keeps only in-frame clones here, not all; method: immunoSEQ multiplex PCR. There are about 130,000 clones in the sample; about 89% occur only once, and 4% to 5% lies in the top ten. This specimen consisted of peripheral blood, obtained on day 0 of AZD1222 vaccination. These receptors were taken from an adult in good health.

V and J are TRBV5-1 and TRBJ2-7; 8 nucleotides agree with TRBD1. Germline V CDR1 and CDR2: SGHRS, YFSETQ. The V gene end was trimmed by 4 bases and the J gene end by 6 bases; junction bases not matched to a gene: 6. CDR3 size: 13 residues. Written as DNA, the CDR3 is TGCGCCAGCAGCCCGGACAGGGCGGCCGAGCAGTACTTC. This sequence encodes CASSPDRAAEQYF.

V usage is TRBV6-6 and J usage is TRBJ1-1, with a possible D match to TRBD1 (5 bases). The CDR3 sequence is 15 residues long. The V end was cut by 8 bases, the J end by 6 bases, with 22 bases between. Germline loops: CDR1 MNHNY, CDR2 SVGAGI (reference sequence). The chain's CDR3 is CASCLYRGGSAEAFF. Here the CDR3 DNA reads TGTGCCAGCTGTCTTTATCGGGGGGGTAGCGCTGAAGCTTTCTTT.

The CDR3 DNA is TGTGCCAGTAGCCCCAGAGGGGAGGGCAATCAGCCCCAGCATTTT. Its protein is CASSPRGEGNQPQHF. V and J are TRBV19 and TRBJ1-5; maybe TRBD1 (5 bases). The CDR3 runs to 15 residues. Trimming took 6 bases from V and 2 from J, leaving 14 bases between them. Germline V gene lookup returns CDR1 LNHDA and CDR2 SQIVND (reference sequence).

The gene calls are TRBV29-1 and TRBJ2-7; possibly TRBD2 for D (6 bases). V was pared by 5 bases and J by 2 bases, with 10 bases between. Germline lookup yields CDR1 SQVTM and CDR2 ANQGSEA. CDR3 size: 12 residues. CDR3 sequence (DNA): TGCAGCGTTCTCCGGGGGACCTACGAGCAGTACTTC. It yields the protein CSVLRGTYEQYF.

The chain employs TRBV29-1 and TRBJ1-1; D might be TRBD1 (5 bases). V was cut by 4 bases and J by 4 bases, with 10 bases left in between. The CDR3 length is 12 residues. CDR1 and CDR2 (germline): SQVTM, ANQGSEA. The CDR3 sequence: CSVAQGGTEAFF. CDR3 bases: TGCAGCGTTGCTCAGGGTGGCACTGAAGCTTTCTTT.

The chain is built from TRBV28 and TRBJ1-4, with no clear D. The V gene's germline CDR1 is MDHEN and CDR2 SYDVKM. The CDR3 spans 15 residues. V was clipped by 6 bases and J by 0 bases, with 11 bases between them. The DNA of the CDR3 is TGTGCCAGCAGCACTTCAGACACAACTAATGAAAAACTGTTTTTT. It yields the protein CASSTSDTTNEKLFF. The entire variable domain, with the rest obtained from reference TRBV28 and TRBJ1-4, is as follows: DVKVTQSSRYLVKRTGEKVFLECVQDMDHENMFWYRQDPGLGLRLIYFSYDVKMKEKGDIPEGYSVSREKKERFSLILESASTNQTSMYLCASSTSDTTNEKLFFGSGTQLSVL.